The source of this TCR beta chain is a study of shared clonotypes between healthy human individuals. TCRdb's copy holds only in-frame clones and misses some; the assay was immunoSEQ multiplex PCR. Of some 2,400,000 clones in the sample, roughly 95% were seen once. This CDR3 has 13 residues. Trimming removed 4 bases from V and 0 bases from J, with 1 base in between. In germline, CDR1 is MGHRA, CDR2 YSYEKL. The chain uses TRBV4-1 and TRBJ2-6; no clear D. This TCR was recovered from a man between 18 and 29 years old in good health. The sequencing sample was made of naive CD4+ T cells sorted from blood. Described subset: CD45RA+ positively selected. The chain's CDR3 is CASSPSGANVLTF. The CDR3, as DNA: TGCGCCAGCAGCCCCTCTGGGGCCAACGTCCTGACTTTC.